This T cell receptor beta chain was identified in a study of blood T cell repertoires in COVID-19. Study summary: Material from acute and convalescent COVID-19 was sourced from the United States, Italy and Spain. T cells, B-cell-depleted T cells, or PBMCs supplied cDNA or gDNA.

The assay was immunoSEQ multiplex PCR, and TCRdb's table has in-frame clones only and misses some. The sample lists about 440,000 clones, around 89% occurring once. The sequence was obtained from a woman aged 50 to 60 with COVID-19, enrolled during active disease. Sequenced material: peripheral blood.

CDR3 sequence reads: CASTFNIQYF. The CDR3 DNA sequence: TGTGCCAGCACTTTTAACATTCAGTACTTC. The J gene is TRBJ2-4, the V gene TRBV5-8, with no clear D. The CDR3 contains 10 residues. The germline V gene has CDR1 SGHTS and CDR2 YDEGEE. V lost 6 bases and J 7 bases, leaving 5 bases between the germline ends.